The present T cell receptor (beta chain) was sequenced within a study of cytomegalovirus exposure and HLA in healthy donors. Study summary: Ancestry clustering placed 81% of over 300 genotyped donors in the Caucasian-associated cluster. Study-wide results and limits: In an earlier analysis, most TCR beta V segments were productive about 87% or about 30% of the time. Analysis was carried out at a later point, and it linked a missense DCLRE1C variant to TCR beta V- and J-gene trimming. Per published reports, the classifier diagnosed cytomegalovirus status with high specificity and sensitivity.

PCR used 60 Vbeta primers and 13 Jbeta primers. Clones were read by immunoSEQ multiplex PCR, and TCRdb kept only the in-frame ones, dropping some. The table has 100,000 to 150,000 clones, approximately 87% seen once. From germline, CDR1 is SGHNT and CDR2 YENEEA. This CDR3 has 16 residues. V dropped 3 bases and J dropped 0 bases, with 12 bases sitting between them. This clone has more than one count but fewer than ten. Antigen: not known. The rearrangement links TRBV11-3 to TRBJ1-3; D gene uncertain. The sequencing sample was made of PBMCs. The receptor was derived from a woman in her 30s in good health and CMV-seronegative. The CDR3 coding sequence is TGTGCCAGCAGCTTCGGTTTGGGGAGCTCTGGAAACACCATATATTTT. Protein product: CASSFGLGSSGNTIYF.